This paragraph covers one T cell receptor beta chain sequence. Other nucleotide sequences in the sample specify the same CDR3. This CDR3 has 13 residues. In germline, CDR1 is SGHTA, CDR2 FQGTGA. V was clipped by 1 base and J by 8 bases, with 11 bases between them. The data were obtained in a study of shared T cell receptors in the human thymus. The assay was immunoSEQ multiplex PCR, and TCRdb's table has in-frame clones only and misses some. The sample records approximately 730,000 clones, over 75% being singletons. These same records also appear under a second study, on human thymus T cells.

The source material was thymocytes. The TCR comes from a girl less than two years old with a congenital heart defect. The rearrangement joins TRBV7-3 to TRBJ1-1, with D unclear. For the CDR3, the DNA is TGTGCCAGCAGCTTAAGAAGAGATACCGAAGCTTTCTTT. Translating gives CASSLRRDTEAFF.